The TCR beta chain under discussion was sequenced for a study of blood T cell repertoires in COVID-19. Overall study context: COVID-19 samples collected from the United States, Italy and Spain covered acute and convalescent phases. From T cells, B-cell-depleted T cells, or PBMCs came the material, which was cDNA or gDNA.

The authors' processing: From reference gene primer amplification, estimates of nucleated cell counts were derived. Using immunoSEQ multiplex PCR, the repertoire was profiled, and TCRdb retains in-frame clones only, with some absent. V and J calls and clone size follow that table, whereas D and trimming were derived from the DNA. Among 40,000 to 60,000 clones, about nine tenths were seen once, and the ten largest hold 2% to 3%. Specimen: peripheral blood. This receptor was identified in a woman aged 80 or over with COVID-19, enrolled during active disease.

CDR3 bases: TGTGCCAGCAACGTCGCCGGTACCAGGGGCAGCAATCAGCCCCAGCATTTT. As protein: CASNVAGTRGSNQPQHF. The chain carries TRBV2 and TRBJ1-5, with D perhaps TRBD1 (6 bases). Germline CDR1 SNHLY, CDR2 FYNNEI. The CDR3 length is 17 residues. Trimming pared 7 bases from V and 1 base from J, leaving 20 bases between.